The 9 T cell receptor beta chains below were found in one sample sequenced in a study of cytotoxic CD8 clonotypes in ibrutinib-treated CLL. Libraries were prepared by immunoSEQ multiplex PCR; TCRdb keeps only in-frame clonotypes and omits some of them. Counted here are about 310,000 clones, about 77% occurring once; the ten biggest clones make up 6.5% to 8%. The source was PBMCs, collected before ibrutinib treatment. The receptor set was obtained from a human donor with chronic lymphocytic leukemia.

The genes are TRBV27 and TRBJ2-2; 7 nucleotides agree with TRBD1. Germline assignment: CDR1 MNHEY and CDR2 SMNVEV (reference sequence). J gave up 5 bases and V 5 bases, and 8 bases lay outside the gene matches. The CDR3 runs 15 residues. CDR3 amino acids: CASSTYRGGTGELFF. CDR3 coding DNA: TGTGCCAGCAGTACTTACAGGGGTGGGACCGGGGAGCTGTTTTTT.

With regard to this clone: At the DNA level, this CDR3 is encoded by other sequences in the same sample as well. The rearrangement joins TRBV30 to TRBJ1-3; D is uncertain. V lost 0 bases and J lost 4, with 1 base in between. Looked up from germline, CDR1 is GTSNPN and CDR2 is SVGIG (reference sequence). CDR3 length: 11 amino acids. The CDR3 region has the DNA TGTGCCTGGAGTGTAGGAAACACCATATATTTT. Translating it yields CAWSVGNTIYF.

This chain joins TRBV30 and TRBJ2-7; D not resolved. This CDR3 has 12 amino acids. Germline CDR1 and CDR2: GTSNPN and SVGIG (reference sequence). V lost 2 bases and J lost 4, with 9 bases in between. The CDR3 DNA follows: TGTGCCTGGAGTTCGACACCGTACGAGCAGTACTTC. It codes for CAWSSTPYEQYF.

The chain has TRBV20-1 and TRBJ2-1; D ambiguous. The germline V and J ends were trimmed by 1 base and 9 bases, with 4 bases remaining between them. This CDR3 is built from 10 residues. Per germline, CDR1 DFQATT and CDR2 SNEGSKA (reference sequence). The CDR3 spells CSARGSEQFF. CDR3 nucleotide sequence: TGCAGTGCTAGAGGGAGTGAGCAGTTCTTC.

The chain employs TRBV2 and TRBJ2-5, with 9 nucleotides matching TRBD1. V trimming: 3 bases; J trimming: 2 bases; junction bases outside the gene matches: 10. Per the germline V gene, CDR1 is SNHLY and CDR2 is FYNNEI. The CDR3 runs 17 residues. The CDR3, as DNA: TGTGCCAGCAGTGATAGTGGGGGACAGGGAGTTCAAGAGACCCAGTACTTC. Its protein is CASSDSGGQGVQETQYF.

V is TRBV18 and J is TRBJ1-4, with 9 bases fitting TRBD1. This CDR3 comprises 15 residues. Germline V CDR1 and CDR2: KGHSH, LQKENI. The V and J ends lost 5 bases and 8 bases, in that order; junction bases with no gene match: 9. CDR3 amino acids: CASSGPGQGGEKLFF. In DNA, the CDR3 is TGTGCCAGCTCAGGCCCGGGACAGGGCGGCGAAAAACTGTTTTTT.

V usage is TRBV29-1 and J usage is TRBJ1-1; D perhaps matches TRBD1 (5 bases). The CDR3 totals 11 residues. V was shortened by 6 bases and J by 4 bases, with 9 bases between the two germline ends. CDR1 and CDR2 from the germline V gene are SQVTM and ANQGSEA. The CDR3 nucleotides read TGCAGCGTGGGGACCTCCACTGAAGCTTTCTTT. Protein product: CSVGTSTEAFF.

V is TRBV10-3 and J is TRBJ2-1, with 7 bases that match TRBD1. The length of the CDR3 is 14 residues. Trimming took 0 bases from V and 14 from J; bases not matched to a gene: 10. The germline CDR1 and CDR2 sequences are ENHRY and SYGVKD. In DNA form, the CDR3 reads TGTGCCATCAGTGAGTCGACTCAGGGGGTAGGGAAGTTCTTC. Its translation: CAISESTQGVGKFF.

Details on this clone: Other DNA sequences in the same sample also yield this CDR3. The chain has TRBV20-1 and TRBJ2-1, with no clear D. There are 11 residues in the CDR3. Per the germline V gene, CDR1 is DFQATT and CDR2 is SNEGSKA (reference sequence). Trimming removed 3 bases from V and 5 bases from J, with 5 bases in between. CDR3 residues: CSARENNEQFF. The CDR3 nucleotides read TGCAGTGCTAGGGAAAACAATGAGCAGTTCTTC.